These 11 T cell receptor beta chains share one sample of origin, sequenced in a study of blood T cell dynamics during melanoma immunotherapy. Regarding time point: pre-treatment baseline. Sequencing used immunoSEQ multiplex PCR; TCRdb keeps in-frame clones, though not all of them. The profile shows approximately 25,000 clones, around nine tenths of them singletons. The sample consisted of blood, taken from a patient treated with checkpoint blockade. Every receptor here comes from a human donor with melanoma.

The genes are TRBV14 and TRBJ1-1, with D possibly TRBD1 on 5 matching bases. Germline assignment: CDR1 SGHDN and CDR2 FVKESK. The V end was cut by 0 bases, the J end by 0 bases, with 23 bases between. The CDR3 totals 20 residues. The chain's CDR3 is CASSQDRIASRGMLNTEAFF. The CDR3 DNA reads as TGTGCCAGCAGCCAAGATCGAATAGCTTCGAGGGGTATGCTGAACACTGAAGCTTTCTTT. Using reference TRBV14 and TRBJ1-1 for the parts outside the CDR3, the full variable domain is EAGVTQFPSHSVIEKGQTVTLRCDPISGHDNLYWYRRVMGKEIKFLLHFVKESKQDESGMPNNRFLAERTGGTYSTLKVQPAELEDSGVYFCASSQDRIASRGMLNTEAFFGQGTRLTVV.

The chain is built from TRBV15 and TRBJ2-2; 9 bases agree with TRBD2. J gave up 4 bases and V 3 bases, and 9 bases lay outside the gene matches. The CDR3 runs 17 residues. Looked up from germline, CDR1 is LNHNV and CDR2 is YYDKDF (reference sequence). The CDR3 region has the DNA TGTGCCACCAGCAGGGGGGGTAGCGGGAGAGTCACCGGGGAGCTGTTTTTT. Translating gives CATSRGGSGRVTGELFF.

The rearrangement links TRBV5-6 to TRBJ2-5; 11 nucleotides agree with TRBD2. V was clipped by 6 bases and J by 5 bases; unmatched bases: 15. From germline, CDR1 is SGHDT and CDR2 YYEEEE. This CDR3 has 17 amino acids. The CDR3 DNA sequence: TGTGCCAGCATCTCTACTAGAGGGGTAGCGGGAGGGGAGACCCAGTACTTC. Protein: CASISTRGVAGGETQYF.

The genes are TRBV7-9 and TRBJ1-6, with TRBD1 as a possible D gene (5 bases). The length of the CDR3 is 17 residues. CDR1 and CDR2 (germline): SEHNR, FQNEAQ (reference sequence). Trimming removed 3 bases from V and 0 bases from J, with 12 bases in between. The CDR3: CASSFIRESSYNSPLHF. CDR3 DNA: TGTGCCAGCAGCTTTATCAGGGAGAGCTCCTATAATTCACCCCTCCACTTT.

The CDR3 protein is CASSSGETQYF. The CDR3 nucleotides are TGTGCCAGCAGCTCAGGCGAGACCCAGTACTTC. The chain recombines TRBV7-6 with TRBJ2-5; D uncertain. V lost 4 bases, J lost 5 bases, and 5 bases lay in between. The CDR3 consists of 11 residues. Germline CDR1 reads SGHVS; CDR2 reads FNYEAQ.

The chain uses TRBV27 and TRBJ1-1, with D perhaps matching TRBD1 (5 bases). Germline lookup yields CDR1 MNHEY and CDR2 SMNVEV (reference sequence). This CDR3 spans 16 amino acids. V shed 8 bases and J shed 5 bases, with 24 bases lying between them. The CDR3 sequence is CASSPPGRGRETEAFF. The CDR3, as DNA: TGTGCCAGCTCTCCTCCGGGTAGGGGCCGGGAGACTGAAGCTTTCTTT.

The V call is TRBV5-6, the J call TRBJ2-2; D remains unclear. Germline-derived CDR1 and CDR2 are SGHDT and YYEEEE. The length of the CDR3 is 12 residues. Trimming removed 0 bases from V and 9 bases from J, with 6 bases in between. CDR3 bases: TGTGCCAGCAGCTTGGGTGGCTGGGAGCTGTTTTTT. Translation gives CASSLGGWELFF.

This chain uses TRBV5-1 with TRBJ1-4; D may be TRBD1 (6 bases). This CDR3 is 15 amino acids long. V lost 2 bases to trimming and J lost 7 bases, with 15 bases between them. Germline V gene sequence: CDR1 SGHRS, CDR2 YFSETQ. Here the CDR3 DNA reads TGCGCCAGCAGCTTAGCAGTGGGGGGCGGTGAAAAACTGTTTTTT. Translation: CASSLAVGGGEKLFF.

The genes are TRBV6-1 and TRBJ2-3; D ambiguous. With 7 bases removed from V and 7 bases from J, the gap between germline ends came to 18 bases. The CDR3 totals 14 residues. Germline V CDR1 and CDR2: MNHNS, SASEGT. The CDR3: CASIRGGAVNTQYF. DNA of the CDR3: TGTGCCAGCATCCGAGGCGGCGCCGTGAATACGCAGTATTTT.

CDR3 sequence: CASSIDGRGAQPQHF. The CDR3 DNA sequence: TGTGCCAGTAGTATAGATGGGCGGGGAGCCCAGCCCCAGCATTTT. This rearrangement joins TRBV19 to TRBJ1-5; D uncertain. CDR1 is LNHDA, CDR2 SQIVND, per germline (reference sequence). V lost 0 bases to trimming and J lost 7 bases, with 13 bases between them. This CDR3 is 15 amino acids long.

J is TRBJ1-1 and V is TRBV7-9, with 7 bases matching TRBD1. The V gene's germline CDR1 is SEHNR and CDR2 FQNEAQ (reference sequence). The V gene end was trimmed by 4 bases and the J gene end by 3 bases; junction bases not matched to a gene: 11. This CDR3 region has 16 residues. For the CDR3, the DNA is TGTGCCAGCAGCTCCCCCGTAGGGGGCTTGGACACTGAAGCTTTCTTT. Its protein is CASSSPVGGLDTEAFF. Using reference TRBV7-9 and TRBJ1-1 for the parts outside the CDR3, the full variable domain is DTGVSQNPRHKITKRGQNVTFRCDPISEHNRLYWYRQTLGQGPEFLTYFQNEAQLEKSRLLSDRFSAERPKGSFSTLEIQRTEQGDSAMYLCASSSPVGGLDTEAFFGQGTRLTVV.